This T cell receptor beta chain was identified in a study of blood T cells in healthy people across ages. Through a sample-barcoded 5' primer and a J-beta primer mix, a second PCR was run for roughly 7 to 12 cycles. MiXCR, run by TCRdb on the 5' RACE reads, gives a single entry per CDR3 protein. The data hold roughly 1.5 million distinct CDR3 sequences, with under 55% observed a single time. CDR1 is GTSNPN and CDR2 is SVGIG in the germline V gene (reference sequence). The CDR3 covers 13 residues. Isolating PBMCs gave at least 6 million of these cells per sample. Turning to this clonotype: Antigen: not known.

The study's findings and limits: Naive CD4+ cells and diversity were both higher in long-lived donors than in aged donors.

Sequenced sample: blood. The V call is TRBV30, the J call TRBJ2-1; no clear D. The DNA end lines up better with TRBJ2-7; the J call may be wrong. The receptor was derived from a woman aged 18-29 years in good health. CDR3 nucleotide sequence: TGTGCCTGGAGTGCAATCCCCGCAGGTGAGCAGTACTTC. This sequence encodes CAWSAIPAGEQYF.